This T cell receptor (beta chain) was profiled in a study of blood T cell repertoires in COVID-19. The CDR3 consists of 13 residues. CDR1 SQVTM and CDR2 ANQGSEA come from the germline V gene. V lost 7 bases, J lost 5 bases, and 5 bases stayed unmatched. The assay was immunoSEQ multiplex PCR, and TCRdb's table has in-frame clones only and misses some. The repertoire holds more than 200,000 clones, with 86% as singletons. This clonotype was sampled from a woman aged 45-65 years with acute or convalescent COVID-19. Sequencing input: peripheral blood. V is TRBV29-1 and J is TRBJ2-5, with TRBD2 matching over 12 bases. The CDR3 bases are TGCAGCGCTACTAGCGGGAGGTGGGAGACCCAGTACTTC. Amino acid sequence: CSATSGRWETQYF.